These 25 T cell receptor beta chains originate from one sample sequenced in a study of monozygotic twins with inflammatory bowel disease (dated by TCRdb to the late 2010s). Library prep was done by 5' RACE. The instrument was an Illumina HiSeq 2500. Reprocessed by TCRdb, the reads give a single entry per CDR3 protein sequence, without DNA. The sample's own table lists around 450,000 distinct CDR3 sequences. 2% to 3% of the sample goes to the ten largest clones. What was sequenced was blood. These receptors came from a human donor with ulcerative colitis or Crohn's disease, or a healthy co-twin of an affected twin (not recorded which).

This chain's CDR3 is CASSPREEQFF. This chain joins TRBV18 and TRBJ2-1. This CDR3 is 11 amino acids long. In germline, CDR1 is KGHSH, CDR2 LQKENI.

The chain couples TRBV12-3 or TRBV12-4 to TRBJ2-3; TCRdb reports TRBD2, a call that lacks DNA to check it against. This CDR3 spans 13 amino acids. The CDR3 reads CVSSSPAADTQYF.

The V gene is TRBV6-2 or TRBV6-3, the J gene TRBJ2-5; checking the TCRdb D call of TRBD1 is not possible without DNA. This CDR3 comprises 15 residues. Germline V gene data show CDR1 as MNHEY and CDR2 as SVGEGT. The CDR3 loop reads CASRSRQAGQETQYF.

The J gene is TRBJ1-1, the V gene TRBV7-2; the D gene TCRdb calls, TRBD1, cannot be checked with no DNA. The CDR3 totals 16 residues. Per the germline V gene, CDR1 is SGHTA and CDR2 is FQGNSA. The CDR3 loop reads CASSSSWGNAPTEAFF.

The chain recombines TRBV7-8 with TRBJ1-2; TCRdb outputs TRBD1, but without DNA this stays unchecked. The CDR3 loop spans 14 amino acids. CDR1 SGHVS and CDR2 FQNEAQ come from the germline V gene. CDR3 residues: CASSLLGPNYGYTF.

CDR3 amino acids: CASSSSGFPGYTF. This chain connects TRBV5-1 to TRBJ1-2; TCRdb names TRBD1, which stays unverified in the absence of DNA. Germline-derived CDR1 and CDR2 are SGHRS and YFSETQ. This CDR3 has 13 amino acids.

The genes are TRBV6-6 and TRBJ1-5. The CDR3 covers 14 residues. CDR1 and CDR2 (germline): MNHNY, SVGAGI (reference sequence). CDR3 sequence reads: CASSYVESNQPQHF.

The chain joins TRBV20-1 to TRBJ2-5; without DNA, the TCRdb call of TRBD2 cannot be checked. CDR1 DFQATT and CDR2 SNEGSKA come from the germline V gene (reference sequence). The CDR3 sequence is 13 residues long. The chain's CDR3 is CSASPAGGETQYF.

V gene TRBV4-3 combines with J gene TRBJ2-3; TCRdb outputs TRBD1, but without DNA this stays unchecked. Germline CDR1 LGHNA, CDR2 YSLEER. CDR3 length: 15 amino acids. The CDR3 loop is CASSQGGGATDTQYF.

V is TRBV12-3 or TRBV12-4 and J is TRBJ2-3. This CDR3 comprises 13 residues. The CDR3 protein is CASSFESTDTQYF.

The chain employs TRBV24-1 and TRBJ2-1; TCRdb outputs TRBD2, but without DNA this stays unchecked. Germline V lookup: CDR1 KGHDR, CDR2 SFDVKD. The CDR3 sequence is 17 residues long. This CDR3 is CATSDSSGAPSYNEQFF.

This chain's CDR3 is CASGSGGSRGQYF. V usage is TRBV7-2 and J usage is TRBJ2-5; TCRdb lists TRBD1, though no DNA is available to test this call. Germline CDR1 SGHTA, CDR2 FQGNSA. CDR3 length: 13 amino acids.

V usage is TRBV10-3 and J usage is TRBJ2-2; TCRdb designates TRBD2, a call that cannot be tested without DNA. The CDR3 is 16 residues long. Germline-derived CDR1 and CDR2 are ENHRY and SYGVKD. This chain's CDR3 is CAISESTSGVTGELFF.

J is TRBJ2-5 and V is TRBV24-1; TCRdb designates TRBD1, a call that cannot be tested without DNA. Germline CDR1 is KGHDR and CDR2 is SFDVKD. The CDR3 is made up of 13 amino acids. The CDR3 sequence is CATSTGGRETQYF.

The chain joins TRBV24-1 to TRBJ2-2; absent DNA, TCRdb's TRBD1 call cannot be checked. The CDR3 runs 15 residues. Germline CDR1 reads KGHDR; CDR2 reads SFDVKD. The CDR3 reads CATKDPGHPTGELFF.

The rearrangement joins TRBV4-2 to TRBJ2-2; TCRdb selects TRBD1, and the lack of DNA leaves this call unchecked. CDR1 and CDR2 (germline): LGHNA, YNFKEQ. The length of the CDR3 is 16 residues. CDR3 amino acids: CATSPGGGQNTGELFF.

The chain combines TRBV6-5 with TRBJ2-7; TCRdb outputs TRBD2, but without DNA this stays unchecked. CDR1 MNHEY and CDR2 SVGAGI come from the germline V gene. The CDR3 has 19 residues. The CDR3: CASSYSHITRREGPYEQYF.

The rearrangement links TRBV27 to TRBJ2-1; the D gene TCRdb calls, TRBD2, cannot be checked with no DNA. The CDR3 consists of 13 residues. Germline V lookup: CDR1 MNHEY, CDR2 SMNVEV (reference sequence). This CDR3 reads CASSFGGDNEQFF.

This chain joins TRBV29-1 and TRBJ1-1; as DNA is missing, the TRBD1 call by TCRdb cannot be tested. Per germline, CDR1 SQVTM and CDR2 ANQGSEA. CDR3 size: 13 residues. The CDR3 region is CSVAPLGGTEAFF.

The chain uses TRBV7-2 and TRBJ2-7. The CDR3 covers 15 residues. Germline V lookup: CDR1 SGHTA, CDR2 FQGNSA. This chain's CDR3 is CASSLVADRSYEQYF.

The chain is built from TRBV7-8 and TRBJ2-5; TCRdb returns TRBD1, unconfirmable since there is no DNA. The CDR3 loop spans 15 amino acids. CDR1 is SGHVS, CDR2 FQNEAQ, per germline. CDR3 protein: CASSPWDRAMETQYF.

The gene calls are TRBV24-1 and TRBJ2-2; there is no DNA to check the TCRdb D call of TRBD2. Germline V CDR1 and CDR2: KGHDR, SFDVKD. CDR3 length: 15 amino acids. CDR3 region: CATSDGTIGTGELFF.

V gene TRBV20-1 combines with J gene TRBJ2-1; with no DNA, the TCRdb D assignment of TRBD2 cannot be verified. The CDR3 runs to 15 residues. Germline V CDR1 and CDR2: DFQATT, SNEGSKA (reference sequence). The CDR3 spells CSAPTGLVSYNEQFF.

This rearrangement joins TRBV20-1 to TRBJ1-5. Germline values: CDR1 DFQATT, CDR2 SNEGSKA (reference sequence). The CDR3 contains 14 residues. CDR3 loop: CSANTVSAGQPQHF.

The chain uses TRBV27 and TRBJ2-2; TCRdb gives TRBD1 as the D gene, but with no DNA this cannot be confirmed. CDR1 MNHEY and CDR2 SMNVEV come from the germline V gene (reference sequence). The CDR3 is 16 amino acids. The CDR3 spells CASSLLDRINTGELFF.